Below are 4 T cell receptor beta chains sequenced from a single sample in a study of long-term antiretroviral therapy in people with HIV. Run at survey level, the immunoSEQ assay was version v3.0. Generated by immunoSEQ multiplex PCR, the TCRdb table keeps only in-frame clones and is missing some. The table lists tens of thousands of clones, around 97% of them singletons. The sequencing used unsorted PBMCs, collected 6.9 years after starting antiretroviral therapy. The origin of the receptors is a young man with HIV.

The chain combines TRBV7-8 with TRBJ1-2; possibly TRBD1 for D (5 bases). The CDR3 totals 15 residues. The germline V gene encodes CDR1 SGHVS and CDR2 FQNEAQ. V lost 8 bases and J 8 bases, leaving 24 bases between the germline ends. The CDR3 nucleotides are TGTGCCAGCCGCTGGTCCCAGGGTCCGTCTATGGGCTACACCTTC. Its translation: CASRWSQGPSMGYTF.

The chain joins TRBV6-6 to TRBJ1-5, with D unresolved. This CDR3 region has 13 residues. The germline V gene has CDR1 MNHNY and CDR2 SVGAGI (reference sequence). V shed 2 bases and J shed 2 bases, with 4 bases lying between them. This chain's CDR3 is CASSYGRNQPQHF. CDR3 in DNA: TGTGCCAGCAGTTACGGTCGCAATCAGCCCCAGCATTTT.

The chain uses TRBV4-3 and TRBJ2-7; the match to TRBD1 covers 9 bases. From germline, CDR1 is LGHNA and CDR2 YSLEER. This CDR3 comprises 15 residues. J gave up 5 bases and V 3 bases, and 8 bases lay outside the gene matches. CDR3 in amino acids: CASSQKDRGYHEQYF. The DNA of the CDR3 is TGCGCCAGCAGCCAGAAGGACAGGGGCTACCACGAGCAGTACTTC.

The chain combines TRBV11-3 with TRBJ1-1, with no clear D. V lost 1 base, J lost 1 base, and 10 bases lay in between. This CDR3 is built from 15 residues. The V gene's germline CDR1 is SGHNT and CDR2 YENEEA. The CDR3 loop reads CASSLGGAGNTEAFF. Here the CDR3 DNA reads TGTGCCAGCAGCTTAGGCGGTGCGGGGAACACTGAAGCTTTCTTT. The variable domain in full, completed from reference TRBV11-3 and TRBJ1-1, reads EAGVVQSPRYKIIEKKQPVAFWCNPISGHNTLYWYLQNLGQGPELLIRYENEEAVDDSQLPKDRFSAERLKGVDSTLKIQPAELGDSAVYLCASSLGGAGNTEAFFGQGTRLTVV.